This T cell receptor beta chain was identified in a study of T cells after yellow fever vaccination. Study-wide results and caveats: A faster peak, day 5 versus 15, was reached by the weaker secondary response.

Germline loops: CDR1 LGHNA, CDR2 YSLEER. CDR3 length equals 15 residues. V lost 0 bases and J 10 bases, leaving 16 bases between the germline ends. From the 5' RACE reads, TCRdb called clonotypes with MiXCR, one entry per CDR3 protein. The table includes some 670,000 distinct CDR3 sequences, roughly 12% detected once. This clonotype was found a few times. Antigen specificity is unknown. This chain uses TRBV4-3 with TRBJ2-1; D is undetermined. The TCR sequence derives from a man aged 25 to 45 who received the YFV17D yellow fever vaccine. The specimen comprised PBMCs, sampled on the day of the yellow fever booster vaccination. Here the CDR3 DNA reads TGCGCCAGCAGCCAAGAAACGGTGACGGTTTGGGAGCAGTTCTTC. Amino acids: CASSQETVTVWEQFF.